One TCR beta chain is described in this entry. Its antigen is unknown. Per-base qualities were not stored, and no clone one base away is much larger. The data stem from a study of control samples from healthy donors and cancer patients (dated by TCRdb to 2018 to 2021). The CDR3 runs 14 residues from the cysteine to the phenylalanine. Only the CDR3 part of the read is kept: 42 bases, read in frame from the first base. The germline V gene supplies CDR1 SGHRS and CDR2 YFSETQ. Germline trimming: 4 bases from V, 7 bases from J; junction bases outside gene matches: 4. Library preparation used the immunoSEQ multiplex PCR assay. TCRdb's version of the immuneACCESS table is confined to in-frame rearrangements and falls short of the full clone set. An unresolved V gene accounts for under half of the shortfall where checked; the remainder is of unknown origin. The sample contains approximately 110,000 clones, roughly 91% of them found a single time. Under 20% of the sample is taken by the ten largest.

Sequencing was performed on blood. The TCR sequence derives from a woman aged 50 to 60 in good health. This chain is built from TRBV5-1 and TRBJ2-1, and 11 junctional nucleotides match TRBD2. DNA sequence: TGCGCCAGCAGCGTAGCTAGCGGGGGGAATGAGCAGTTCTTC. It is translated as CASSVASGGNEQFF.